This TCR beta chain was retrieved from a study of cytomegalovirus exposure and HLA in healthy donors (dated by TCRdb to the late 2010s). The study in broad terms: The 500 to 800 repertoires of the first cohort and the 120 validation repertoires were produced on the same platform, according to a later analysis. The study aimed to test whether signatures of past pathogen exposure could be identified by cataloging public T cell receptors. Besides the first cohort of some 670 subjects, a separate validation cohort made up of some 110 different subjects was used. The study combined high-throughput TCR immunosequencing, statistical association of individual TCRs with disease status, and machine learning to predict cytomegalovirus infection status. Summary of the overall study and its limitations: Of the cluster scores, 90% to 95% were above 0 in a later analysis, which found that TCRs clustered in the first cohort also tended to co-occur in the 130 or so validation repertoires. In the study, approximately 160 TCR beta chains were listed as associated with cytomegalovirus. The authors suggested that the approach could potentially be generalized to other disease states and immunological phenotypes. A few of the identified cytomegalovirus-associated TCR beta chains were confirmed in vitro to be specific for cytomegalovirus antigens. The validation cohort had no HLA typing available for a later analysis, so co-occurrence within that cohort was assessed over all 120 or so repertoires. The classifier was reported to diagnose cytomegalovirus status with high specificity and sensitivity in both the original cohort and the validation cohort. Most TCR sequences were seen in very few donors, while some public TCRs were found in many individuals.

The donors were included in the validation cohort of over a hundred subjects, a group kept apart from the roughly 670-subject first cohort. Preparation of the library involved the immunoSEQ multiplex PCR assay. As for the authors' bioinformatics: A statistical classification framework was developed to diagnose cytomegalovirus status using the catalog of TCR beta chain sequences. TCRdb limited this immuneACCESS table to in-frame rearrangements with V and J called. A share of clones is missing; checked studies link under half to unresolved V genes, and the rest is unexplained. That table is the source of V, J and clone size, and D and trimming were worked out from the DNA. Here the sample has about 190,000 clones; roughly 82% occur a single time. Roughly 7% of the sample is held by the ten biggest clonotypes. As regards this clone: There is no known antigen for this receptor. No qualities accompany the bases; no much larger clone lies one base away.

The germline V gene yields MDHEN for CDR1 and SYDVKM for CDR2. V was cut back by 3 bases and J by 3 bases, leaving a gap of 12 bases between them. Inclusive of the bounding cysteine and phenylalanine, the CDR3 is 14 residues long. The only DNA kept is the CDR3, 42 bases in frame from the first base. The sequenced sample was PBMCs. This clonotype originated in a young man in good health and CMV-seropositive. The sequence is built from TRBV28 and TRBJ2-7; the D gene is perhaps TRBD2, from 6 matching bases. The sequence in DNA is TGTGCCAGCAGTTTGGGGGGATCATTCTACGAGCAGTACTTC. Translated, it gives CASSLGGSFYEQYF.